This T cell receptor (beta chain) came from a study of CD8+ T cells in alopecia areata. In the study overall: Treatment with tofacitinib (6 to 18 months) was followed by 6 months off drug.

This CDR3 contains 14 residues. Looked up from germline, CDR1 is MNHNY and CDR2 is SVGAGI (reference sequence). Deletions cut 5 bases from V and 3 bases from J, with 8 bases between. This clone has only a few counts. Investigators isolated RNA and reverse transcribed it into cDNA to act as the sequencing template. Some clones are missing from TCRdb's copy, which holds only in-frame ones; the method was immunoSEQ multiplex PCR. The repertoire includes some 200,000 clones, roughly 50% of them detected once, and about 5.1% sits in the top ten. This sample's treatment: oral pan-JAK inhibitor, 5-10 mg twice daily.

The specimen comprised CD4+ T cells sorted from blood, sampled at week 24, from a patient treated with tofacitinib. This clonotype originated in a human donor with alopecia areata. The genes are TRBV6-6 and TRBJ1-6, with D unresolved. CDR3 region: CASSDFNYNSPLHF. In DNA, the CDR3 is TGTGCCAGCAGTGACTTCAACTATAATTCACCCCTCCACTTT.